This is a list of T cell receptor beta chains from one sample in a study of naive and memory T cell subsets. MiXCR, applied by TCRdb to the UMI-ligation and nested PCR reads, yields one record per CDR3 protein. The sample includes some 20,000 distinct CDR3 sequences, 8% to 10% of them seen just once. The sequencing here drew on skin, taken from a tuberculin skin test site. These receptor sequences come from an adult in good health. The CDR3 runs from the conserved cysteine through the conserved F or W. Fields, in order: J gene, D gene, clone size, CDR3 length, V gene, CDR3 DNA, CDR3 protein. D genes are given only for firm matches. Size values are once, few and many counts, or a class for expanded clones, and some rows have none.

J gene: TRBJ2-4; D gene: NA; clone size: many; CDR3 length: 18; V gene: TRBV5-4; CDR3 DNA: TGTGCCAGCAGCCTAGGGACTTTAAGGGGTGTATCCAAAAACATTCAGTACTTC; CDR3 protein: CASSLGTLRGVSKNIQYF
J gene: TRBJ2-2; D gene: NA; clone size: many; CDR3 length: 13; V gene: TRBV24-1; CDR3 DNA: TGTGCCACCAGTGGACACAACACCGGGGAGCTGTTTTTT; CDR3 protein: CATSGHNTGELFF
J gene: TRBJ1-2; D gene: NA; clone size: NA; CDR3 length: 12; V gene: TRBV29-1; CDR3 DNA: TGCAGCGGCGAATGGGGGGCATATGGCTACACCTTC; CDR3 protein: CSGEWGAYGYTF
J gene: TRBJ2-2; D gene: TRBD1; clone size: NA; CDR3 length: 15; V gene: TRBV6-6; CDR3 DNA: TGTGCCAGCAGGGGAGGACAGGGGTATGACGGGGAGCTGTTTTTT; CDR3 protein: CASRGGQGYDGELFF
J gene: TRBJ1-5; D gene: NA; clone size: many; CDR3 length: 15; V gene: TRBV28; CDR3 DNA: TGTGCCAGCAGTTCGGGGGCAGGGCAGAATCAGCCCCAGCATTTT; CDR3 protein: CASSSGAGQNQPQHF
J gene: TRBJ1-2; D gene: TRBD1; clone size: NA; CDR3 length: 15; V gene: TRBV25-1; CDR3 DNA: TGTGCCAGCAGTGAATTCGGGACAGGGGGATACGGCTACACCTTC; CDR3 protein: CASSEFGTGGYGYTF
J gene: TRBJ2-4; D gene: TRBD2; clone size: medium-sized; CDR3 length: 19; V gene: TRBV10-2; CDR3 DNA: TGCGCCAGCAGTGACTTAGCGGGAGGAATGACACTAGCCAAAAACATTCAGTACTTC; CDR3 protein: CASSDLAGGMTLAKNIQYF
J gene: TRBJ2-1; D gene: NA; clone size: few; CDR3 length: 13; V gene: TRBV5-4; CDR3 DNA: TGTGCCAGCAGCAGCAGGGGCGGGTATGAGCAGTTCTTC; CDR3 protein: CASSSRGGYEQFF
J gene: TRBJ2-7; D gene: NA; clone size: many; CDR3 length: 15; V gene: TRBV20-1; CDR3 DNA: TGCAGTGCTAGAACCTCGCGGTCCCTCTCCTACGAGCAGTACTTC; CDR3 protein: CSARTSRSLSYEQYF
J gene: TRBJ2-6; D gene: NA; clone size: many; CDR3 length: 16; V gene: TRBV5-5; CDR3 DNA: TGTGCCAGCAGACGGGATCTCTTCTCTGGGGCCAACGTCCTGACTTTC; CDR3 protein: CASRRDLFSGANVLTF
J gene: TRBJ2-7; D gene: TRBD1; clone size: many; CDR3 length: 15; V gene: TRBV6-5; CDR3 DNA: TGTGCCAGCAGTCTCACCGGGACAGGTTCCTACGAGCAGTACTTC; CDR3 protein: CASSLTGTGSYEQYF
J gene: TRBJ2-1; D gene: NA; clone size: many; CDR3 length: 14; V gene: TRBV27; CDR3 DNA: TGTGCCAGCAGTTGGGGCGACTCCTACAATGAGCAGTTCTTC; CDR3 protein: CASSWGDSYNEQFF
J gene: TRBJ2-2; D gene: TRBD1; clone size: many; CDR3 length: 14; V gene: TRBV29-1; CDR3 DNA: TGCAGCGCAGCCGGGACAGAGATCCCCGGGGAGCTGTTTTTT; CDR3 protein: CSAAGTEIPGELFF
J gene: TRBJ2-2; D gene: NA; clone size: few; CDR3 length: 13; V gene: TRBV24-1; CDR3 DNA: TGTGCCACCAGTGATCCTAGCGACAGGGAGCTGTTTTTT; CDR3 protein: CATSDPSDRELFF
J gene: TRBJ2-7; D gene: TRBD1; clone size: many; CDR3 length: 14; V gene: TRBV6-5; CDR3 DNA: TGTGCCAGCAGTTACGGGACAGGGGGCAACGAGCAGTACTTC; CDR3 protein: CASSYGTGGNEQYF
J gene: TRBJ2-7; D gene: TRBD1; clone size: NA; CDR3 length: 13; V gene: TRBV5-1; CDR3 DNA: TGCGCCAGCAGCTGGGGGACAGGGATCGAGCAGTACTTC; CDR3 protein: CASSWGTGIEQYF
J gene: TRBJ1-4; D gene: TRBD1; clone size: NA; CDR3 length: 16; V gene: TRBV28; CDR3 DNA: TGTGCCAGCAGATCTCCTAGACAGGGGGAAGAGGAAAAACTGTTTTTT; CDR3 protein: CASRSPRQGEEEKLFF
J gene: TRBJ1-1; D gene: NA; clone size: few; CDR3 length: 13; V gene: TRBV9; CDR3 DNA: TGTGCCAGCAGCGCCGGGGGGGTCACTGAAGCTTTCTTT; CDR3 protein: CASSAGGVTEAFF
J gene: TRBJ2-1; D gene: TRBD2; clone size: NA; CDR3 length: 16; V gene: TRBV19; CDR3 DNA: TGTGCCAGTACCCTAACCATAGCGGGAAGGTACAATGAGCAGTTCTTC; CDR3 protein: CASTLTIAGRYNEQFF
J gene: TRBJ2-1; D gene: NA; clone size: NA; CDR3 length: 16; V gene: TRBV7-9; CDR3 DNA: TGTGCCAGCAGCGTGGATACCAGGGACATCTACAATGAGCAGTTCTTC; CDR3 protein: CASSVDTRDIYNEQFF
J gene: TRBJ2-2; D gene: NA; clone size: few; CDR3 length: 17; V gene: TRBV6-5; CDR3 DNA: TGTGCCAGCAGTCGCGGTCCTACTTTGCAGAACACCGGGGAGCTGTTTTTT; CDR3 protein: CASSRGPTLQNTGELFF
J gene: TRBJ1-4; D gene: TRBD1; clone size: many; CDR3 length: 14; V gene: TRBV4-3; CDR3 DNA: TGCGCCAGCAGCCGCAGGGGGCGCGGTGAAAAACTGTTTTTT; CDR3 protein: CASSRRGRGEKLFF
J gene: TRBJ2-5; D gene: NA; clone size: medium-sized; CDR3 length: 13; V gene: TRBV7-6; CDR3 DNA: TGTGCCAGCAGCCTGGGACCGCAAGAGACCCAGTACTTC; CDR3 protein: CASSLGPQETQYF
J gene: TRBJ1-6; D gene: NA; clone size: NA; CDR3 length: 16; V gene: TRBV20-1; CDR3 DNA: TGCAGTGCTGGACCTCAGGGTTGGGGGGAGTCCGCACCCCTCCACTTT; CDR3 protein: CSAGPQGWGESAPLHF